A selection of T cell receptor beta chains follows, all from one sample in a study of blood T cell repertoires in COVID-19. Profiled with immunoSEQ multiplex PCR; TCRdb holds only in-frame clones, not every one. The sample contains 51,000 or so clones, approximately 90% of which appear only once. The sample consisted of peripheral blood. These receptors were obtained from an elderly man with acute or convalescent COVID-19. Each CDR3 is given with its conserved first and last residue. The D gene is left open where the match is weak. Clone size is shown for a subset of rows, as once, few, many or a class of expanded clone.

>TRBJ2-7|NA|TRBV3-1/TRBV3-2|NA
CASSPPGRDIAYEQYF
TGTGCCAGCAGCCCACCAGGGAGGGACATTGCCTACGAGCAGTACTTC
>TRBJ2-1|NA|TRBV19|NA
CASSMYDGMAGRNEQFF
TGTGCCAGTAGTATGTATGATGGTATGGCAGGGAGGAATGAGCAGTTCTTC
>TRBJ2-3|once|TRBV9|NA
CASSYPRVGSTDTQYF
TGTGCCAGCAGCTACCCGCGGGTCGGGAGCACAGATACGCAGTATTTT
>TRBJ2-7|NA|TRBV7-2|NA
CASSLSTGITYEQYF
TGTGCCAGCAGCTTGAGCACAGGGATTACGTACGAGCAGTACTTC
>TRBJ2-7|NA|TRBV14|TRBD1
CASSQDPWDSRLWEQYF
TGTGCCAGCAGCCAAGATCCCTGGGACAGCAGACTGTGGGAGCAGTACTTC
>TRBJ2-1|once|TRBV11-2|NA
CASSSVSPYNEQFF
TGTGCCAGCAGCTCGGTCTCCCCTTACAATGAGCAGTTCTTC
>TRBJ1-1|NA|TRBV7-7|NA
CASSREVGTEAFF
TGTGCCAGCAGCCGGGAGGTGGGCACTGAAGCTTTCTTT
>TRBJ1-1|NA|TRBV2|NA
CASIGELNTEAFF
TGTGCCAGCATCGGGGAGTTGAACACTGAAGCTTTCTTT
>TRBJ2-1|NA|TRBV13|TRBD1
CASSLSTGVYNEQFF
TGTGCCAGCAGCTTATCGACAGGGGTCTACAATGAGCAGTTCTTC
>TRBJ1-5|NA|TRBV10-2|TRBD1
CASSEGQVNQPQHF
TGCGCCAGCAGTGAGGGACAGGTAAATCAGCCCCAGCATTTT
>TRBJ1-5|NA|TRBV19|NA
CASSMGGSSWISQPQHF
TGTGCCAGTAGTATGGGGGGGTCTTCATGGATAAGTCAGCCCCAGCATTTT
>TRBJ2-7|NA|TRBV27|TRBD2
CASRPGTSGAEQYF
TGTGCCAGCAGGCCCGGGACTAGCGGGGCCGAGCAGTACTTC
>TRBJ2-3|NA|TRBV5-1|TRBD2
CASSLGLAASTDTQYF
TGCGCCAGCAGCTTGGGGCTAGCGGCTAGCACAGATACGCAGTATTTT
>TRBJ2-7|few|TRBV30|NA
CAWSRMRGTMRNPTEQYF
TGTGCCTGGAGTCGAATGAGGGGGACTATGAGGAATCCGACCGAGCAGTACTTC
>TRBJ1-5|NA|TRBV10-3|NA
CAIRQGDQPQHF
TGTGCCATCAGACAGGGAGATCAGCCCCAGCATTTT
>TRBJ2-7|NA|TRBV11-2|NA
CASSLTRTVPYEQYF
TGTGCCAGCAGCTTAACCCGGACAGTCCCCTACGAGCAGTACTTC
>TRBJ2-3|few|TRBV19|TRBD2
CVRGASGGAGGTDTQYF
TGTGTCAGGGGTGCTAGCGGGGGTGCAGGTGGCACAGATACGCAGTATTTT
>TRBJ1-2|NA|TRBV2|NA
CASSVGLGGYGYTF
TGTGCCAGCAGTGTGGGTCTGGGGGGTTATGGCTACACCTTC
>TRBJ1-5|NA|TRBV5-8|NA
CASSLVRGVNQPQHF
TGTGCCAGCAGCTTGGTCAGGGGCGTCAATCAGCCCCAGCATTTT
>TRBJ2-6|NA|TRBV10-3|NA
CAINPTATGANVLTF
TGTGCCATCAACCCGACAGCTACTGGGGCCAACGTCCTGACTTTC
>TRBJ2-6|NA|TRBV5-1|NA
CASSTTSGANVLTF
TGCGCCAGCAGCACAACCTCTGGGGCCAACGTCCTGACTTTC
>TRBJ2-5|NA|TRBV7-2|TRBD2
CASSLYFGEAGGPQETQYF
TGTGCCAGCAGCTTATATTTTGGGGAAGCGGGGGGCCCCCAAGAGACCCAGTACTTC
>TRBJ1-1|NA|TRBV18|NA
CASSPLTQPVGAFF
TGTGCCAGCTCACCCCTAACACAGCCCGTTGGAGCTTTCTTT
>TRBJ1-6|NA|TRBV7-9|NA
CASSLQRNNSPLHF
TGTGCCAGCAGCTTACAGCGAAATAATTCACCCCTCCACTTT
>TRBJ1-5|NA|TRBV5-6|TRBD1
CASSLYRGSYSNQPQHF
TGTGCCAGCAGCTTGTACAGGGGGAGCTATAGCAATCAGCCCCAGCATTTT
>TRBJ1-2|NA|TRBV18|TRBD1
CASGTGINYGYTF
TGTGCCAGCGGGACAGGGATTAACTATGGCTACACCTTC
>TRBJ1-2|NA|TRBV10-2|TRBD1
CASSYSGTGYGYTF
TGCGCCAGCAGTTATTCCGGGACAGGCTATGGCTACACCTTC
>TRBJ1-2|NA|TRBV25-1|NA
CASSESAGYLNYGYTF
TGTGCCAGCAGTGAATCGGCAGGCTACCTTAACTATGGCTACACCTTC
>TRBJ1-6|NA|TRBV27|TRBD1
CASSLRQGVRSPLHF
TGTGCCAGCAGTCTCCGACAGGGGGTAAGATCACCCCTCCACTTT
>TRBJ2-7|NA|TRBV2|TRBD1
CASSEPGQGSYEQYF
TGTGCCAGCAGTGAACCGGGACAGGGGTCCTACGAGCAGTACTTC
>TRBJ1-6|NA|TRBV18|NA
CASSPQGEKNSPLHF
TGTGCCAGCTCACCACAGGGGGAAAAAAATTCACCCCTCCACTTT
>TRBJ1-2|NA|TRBV12-3/TRBV12-4|NA
CASSHNSPRVYTF
TGTGCCAGCAGCCATAATAGTCCGAGGGTCTACACCTTC
>TRBJ2-1|medium-sized|TRBV7-9|TRBD1
CASSALGGPLNEQFF
TGTGCCAGCAGCGCACTAGGGGGCCCGTTGAATGAGCAGTTCTTC
>TRBJ1-2|NA|TRBV10-3|TRBD1
CAIRGDRTAGGYTF
TGTGCCATCAGGGGGGACAGAACGGCAGGAGGCTACACCTTC
>TRBJ1-4|NA|TRBV28|TRBD1
CASSLTGSNEKLFF
TGTGCCAGCAGTTTGACAGGGTCTAATGAAAAACTGTTTTTT
>TRBJ1-1|NA|TRBV7-9|TRBD1
CASSRQGTEAFF
TGTGCCAGCAGCCGACAGGGGACTGAAGCTTTCTTT
>TRBJ2-3|once|TRBV11-1|NA
CASSLGIASDTQYF
TGTGCCAGCAGCTTAGGAATAGCCTCAGATACGCAGTATTTT
>TRBJ2-2|NA|TRBV9|TRBD1
CASTPSAGGSITGELFF
TGTGCCAGCACGCCCTCGGCAGGGGGCTCGATAACCGGGGAGCTGTTTTTT
>TRBJ2-1|NA|TRBV28|TRBD1
CASSLFGQGGNEQFF
TGTGCCAGCAGTTTATTTGGACAGGGAGGAAATGAGCAGTTCTTC
>TRBJ2-5|NA|TRBV5-1|TRBD1
CASSAGTGFQETQYF
TGCGCCAGCAGCGCCGGGACAGGGTTTCAAGAGACCCAGTACTTC